This TCR beta chain was profiled in a study of cytomegalovirus exposure and HLA in healthy donors. Study-level findings and limits: Later work associated roughly 15,000 TCR beta sequences with HLA alleles at 0.05 false discovery rate. Segments of the TCR beta V type were, in most cases, productive about 87% or about 30% of the time in an earlier analysis. Relative to the approximately 660-donor mean, N-insertions were reportedly fewer in an Asian-associated ancestry cluster in a later analysis.

In nominal health when sampled, donors likely had unrecorded immune exposures nonetheless. With 60 Vbeta and 13 Jbeta primers, the PCR was carried out. This table comes from immunoSEQ multiplex PCR, and its TCRdb copy is limited to in-frame clones, with some not included. Its table lists roughly 200,000 clones. The V gene's germline CDR1 is SEHNR and CDR2 FQNEAQ (reference sequence). CDR3 length: 13 amino acids. Points on this clone: Its target is not known.

This receptor was identified in a girl aged 2 to 10 in good health and CMV-seropositive. The sample was PBMCs. The J gene is TRBJ2-5, the V gene TRBV7-9; D call uncertain. The DNA end is more similar to TRBJ2-7, so the J call may be wrong. CDR3 residues: CASSSPLSYEQYF. CDR3 coding DNA: TGTGCCAGCAGCTCACCCCTCTCCTACGAGCAGTACTTC.